These 17 T cell receptor beta chains were all obtained from the same sample, sequenced in a study of T cells in Graves' hyperthyroidism and ophthalmopathy. TCR beta CDR3 sequences were amplified from RNA transcripts. HTBI primers were used for first-round RT-PCR of the TCR CDR3. TCRdb re-derived calls from the multiplex PCR reads in MiXCR, one entry per CDR3 protein. This sample has around 420,000 distinct CDR3 sequences, with about a sixth found just once. The material sequenced was blood. The receptors were sampled from a woman aged 18-30 years with Graves' hyperthyroidism.

This clonotype was detected only a few times. The chain couples TRBV5-1 to TRBJ2-3, with 11 nucleotides matching TRBD2. This CDR3 is built from 17 residues. Trimming took 2 bases from V and 2 from J; bases not matched to a gene: 7. Per the germline V gene, CDR1 is SGHRS and CDR2 is YFSETQ. CDR3 bases: TGCGCCAGCAGCTTTAGCGGGGGGGCCCTATCCACAGATACGCAGTATTTT. It codes for CASSFSGGALSTDTQYF.

Many counts were recorded for this clonotype. This chain connects TRBV7-2 to TRBJ2-1; D is undetermined. Germline CDR1 and CDR2: SGHTA and FQGNSA. The CDR3 covers 12 residues. Trimming removed 0 bases from V and 10 bases from J, with 7 bases in between. The CDR3 reads CASSLAVGEQFF. CDR3 nucleotides: TGTGCCAGCAGCTTAGCGGTGGGAGAGCAGTTCTTC.

This clonotype was counted at least ten times. The chain employs TRBV2 and TRBJ2-5; D is possibly TRBD1 or TRBD2 (5 bases each). CDR3 length: 14 residues. The germline V gene encodes CDR1 SNHLY and CDR2 FYNNEI. The ends were cut back, 3 bases at V and 5 bases at J, with 13 bases in the middle. The CDR3 reads CASSDRVGTETQYF. For the CDR3, the DNA is TGTGCCAGCAGTGATAGGGTCGGGACGGAGACCCAGTACTTC.

This clonotype was counted many times. V is TRBV2 and J is TRBJ1-5; D is perhaps TRBD1 (6 bases). The CDR3 totals 13 residues. The germline V and J ends were trimmed by 11 bases and 5 bases, with 16 bases remaining between them. Germline CDR1 SNHLY, CDR2 FYNNEI. This chain's CDR3 is CACRQERDQPQHF. The CDR3 bases are TGTGCCTGCCGACAGGAGAGGGATCAGCCCCAGCATTTT.

This clonotype came up a few times. The missing conserved phenylalanine or tryptophan at the end of this CDR3 makes a read error likely. J is TRBJ2-3 and V is TRBV24-1; TRBD1 aligns across 7 bases. Germline V gives CDR1 KGHDR, CDR2 SFDVKD. With 10 bases clipped from V and 0 bases from J, the junction kept 6 bases outside the gene matches. The CDR3 sequence is 14 residues long. This CDR3 is CATTPGQSTDTQYV. CDR3 DNA sequence: TGTGCCACAACTCCGGGACAGAGCACAGATACGCAGTATGTT.

At least ten counts were recorded for this clonotype. This chain links TRBV7-9 with TRBJ2-3, with a weak D call TRBD2 (5 bases). V dropped 5 bases and J dropped 6 bases, with 21 bases sitting between them. From germline, CDR1 is SEHNR and CDR2 FQNEAQ (reference sequence). The CDR3 is made up of 16 amino acids. As DNA, the CDR3 is TGTGCCAGCAGCCAGCAGAGGTCGCGGGCTCGGGATACGCAGTATTTT. It is translated as CASSQQRSRARDTQYF. Combining the CDR3 with reference TRBV7-9 and TRBJ2-3 gives the whole variable domain DTGVSQNPRHKITKRGQNVTFRCDPISEHNRLYWYRQTLGQGPEFLTYFQNEAQLEKSRLLSDRFSAERPKGSFSTLEIQRTEQGDSAMYLCASSQQRSRARDTQYFGPGTRLTVL.

The chain uses TRBV19 and TRBJ1-3; D call uncertain. The CDR3 has 17 residues. Trimming pared 3 bases from V and 0 bases from J, leaving 15 bases between. Germline V gene data show CDR1 as LNHDA and CDR2 as SQIVND (reference sequence). The CDR3 DNA reads as TGTGCCAGTAGTATTCGCCAGGTTGAAAGCTCTGGAAACACCATATATTTT. Its translation is CASSIRQVESSGNTIYF. Filled out from reference TRBV19 and TRBJ1-3, the complete variable domain reads DGGITQSPKYLFRKEGQNVTLSCEQNLNHDAMYWYRQDPGQGLRLIYYSQIVNDFQKGDIAEGYSVSREKKESFPLTVTSAQKNPTAFYLCASSIRQVESSGNTIYFGEGSWLTVV.

This clonotype was detected many times. The chain is built from TRBV6-5 and TRBJ1-2, with a possible D match to TRBD1 (6 bases). The CDR3 length is 14 residues. Trimming removed 0 bases from V and 4 bases from J, with 9 bases in between. Germline values: CDR1 MNHEY, CDR2 SVGAGI. Here the CDR3 DNA reads TGTGCCAGCAGTTACTCGAAAGGGGGCTATGGCTACACCTTC. Translated, it gives CASSYSKGGYGYTF.

The chain joins TRBV9 to TRBJ2-1, with 10 bases aligning to TRBD2. CDR3 length: 17 amino acids. Per germline, CDR1 SGDLS and CDR2 YYNGEE. Losses at the gene ends were 3 bases for V and 8 bases for J; bases not matched to a gene: 14. The CDR3 DNA follows: TGTGCCAGCAGCGCGCGATCCTCTAGCGGGAGACGGGATGAGCAGTTCTTC. Its translation is CASSARSSSGRRDEQFF.

This clonotype was recorded at least ten times. This chain joins TRBV12-3 or TRBV12-4 and TRBJ1-2; tentative D call: TRBD1 (6 bases). The CDR3 loop spans 14 amino acids. V dropped 7 bases and J dropped 4 bases, with 16 bases sitting between them. The CDR3 reads CASTHRRGGYGYTF. The CDR3 DNA sequence: TGTGCCAGCACTCACCGCAGGGGAGGCTATGGCTACACCTTC.

This clonotype was recorded at least ten times. This chain joins TRBV20-1 and TRBJ2-3; D gene uncertain. Germline values: CDR1 DFQATT, CDR2 SNEGSKA (reference sequence). The CDR3 is made up of 14 amino acids. V dropped 4 bases and J dropped 3 bases, with 14 bases sitting between them. The CDR3 DNA reads TGCAGTGCTAAAGCTGACTTAGGGACAGATACGCAGTATTTT. Protein product: CSAKADLGTDTQYF.

This clonotype was picked up many times. The rearrangement joins TRBV12-3 or TRBV12-4 to TRBJ1-5; 8 bases agree with TRBD1. The CDR3 contains 17 residues. The junction had 10 bases not matched to a gene; V was cut back by 5 bases and J by 1 base. CDR3 DNA sequence: TGTGCCAGCAGTCAACGGACAGGGATAGGGAGCAATCAGCCCCAGCATTTT. This encodes CASSQRTGIGSNQPQHF.

The chain is built from TRBV3-1 and TRBJ2-3; no definite D call. V was pared by 2 bases and J by 0 bases, with 6 bases between. This CDR3 region has 14 residues. Germline assignment: CDR1 LGHDT and CDR2 YNNKEL (reference sequence). The CDR3 DNA reads TGTGCCAGCAGCCAAATATTTAGCACAGATACGCAGTATTTT. This codes for CASSQIFSTDTQYF.

This clonotype occurred a few times. The rearrangement joins TRBV5-8 to TRBJ2-1, with 14 bases aligning to TRBD2. The germline gives CDR1 SGHTS, CDR2 YDEGEE. The V and J ends lost 2 bases and 9 bases, in that order; junction bases with no gene match: 7. The CDR3 runs 16 residues. This CDR3 reads CASSFLRGLAGGEQFF. For the CDR3, the DNA is TGTGCCAGCAGCTTCCTCCGAGGACTAGCGGGAGGTGAGCAGTTCTTC. Full variable domain (missing parts from reference TRBV5-8 and TRBJ2-1): EAGVTQSPTHLIKTRGQQATLRCSPISGHTSVYWYQQALGLGLQFLLWYDEGEERNRGNFPPRFSGRQFPNYSSELNVNALELEDSALYLCASSFLRGLAGGEQFFGPGTRLTVL.

This clonotype occurred many times. The gene calls are TRBV15 and TRBJ1-2, with D possibly matching TRBD1 (5 bases). Trimming took 4 bases from V and 3 from J, leaving 9 bases between them. The CDR3 consists of 13 residues. Looked up from germline, CDR1 is LNHNV and CDR2 is YYDKDF (reference sequence). The CDR3 spells CATSTDRDYGYTF. In DNA form, the CDR3 reads TGTGCCACCAGCACTGACAGAGACTATGGCTACACCTTC.

V gene TRBV28 combines with J gene TRBJ1-2; possible D gene TRBD1, 5 bases. Germline values: CDR1 MDHEN, CDR2 SYDVKM. The CDR3 has 16 residues. Trimming shortened V by 1 base and J by 3 bases, and 15 bases separated the two germline ends. The CDR3 loop reads CASSLFGQGKDYGYTF. In nucleotides, the CDR3 is TGTGCCAGCAGTTTATTCGGGCAGGGTAAGGACTATGGCTACACCTTC.

This clonotype was observed at least ten times. The chain has TRBV20-1 and TRBJ2-7; tentatively, D is TRBD2 (6 bases). V gave up 6 bases and J gave up 3 bases, with 18 bases separating them. This CDR3 spans 14 amino acids. Per germline, CDR1 DFQATT and CDR2 SNEGSKA (reference sequence). This CDR3 reads CSAVYDGGFYEQYF. In nucleotides, the CDR3 is TGCAGTGCCGTCTACGACGGAGGGTTCTACGAGCAGTACTTC.